The 28 T cell receptor beta chains reported below all come from one sample, sequenced in a study of T-cell memory formation after mild COVID-19. Via MiXCR, TCRdb re-called the 5' RACE reads, giving one row per CDR3 protein. The table records under 450,000 distinct CDR3 sequences, 20% to 30% of them present only once. Sequenced: PBMCs or a T cell subset sorted from them (not recorded which). The receptors were gathered from an adult woman who had mild COVID-19 (a few samples of this study predate the infection). Cell type and time point are not known.

In its sample, this clonotype was seen a few times. This chain joins TRBV7-9 and TRBJ2-4; D is unresolved. Germline CDR1 SEHNR, CDR2 FQNEAQ (reference sequence). The CDR3 runs to 17 residues. The V end was cut by 2 bases, the J end by 0 bases, with 14 bases between. The CDR3 loop reads CASSLPGSEVAKNIQYF. The DNA for the CDR3 is TGTGCCAGCAGCTTACCGGGCAGCGAAGTAGCCAAAAACATTCAGTACTTC.

The chain is built from TRBV7-3 and TRBJ2-5; 7 bases map to TRBD1. V lost 5 bases, J lost 5 bases, and 11 bases stayed unmatched. The CDR3 consists of 15 residues. Germline-derived CDR1 and CDR2 are SGHTA and FQGTGA. The CDR3 coding sequence is TGTGCCAGCAGCCTAGTAGGGGGCGCGAGGGAGACCCAGTACTTC. Its translation: CASSLVGGARETQYF.

This clonotype was counted a few times. The CDR3 DNA is TGTGCCAGCAGCCCAAAATCCCCCCGCGGGAGCAGTGACCCAGATACGCAGTATTTT. It is translated as CASSPKSPRGSSDPDTQYF. The V call is TRBV12-3 or TRBV12-4, the J call TRBJ2-3, with 7 bases identical to TRBD2. Trimming at V came to 6 bases and at J to 4 bases, leaving 22 bases not matched to a gene. The CDR3 covers 19 residues.

This clonotype was observed at least ten times. The chain recombines TRBV5-1 with TRBJ2-5, with 13 bases matching TRBD2. The CDR3 spans 16 residues. Looked up from germline, CDR1 is SGHRS and CDR2 is YFSETQ. Germline trimming cut 4 bases from V and 3 bases from J; bases unmatched to any gene: 6. CDR3 nucleotides: TGCGCCAGCAGCCCGGGACTAGCGGGGACAGAAGAGACCCAGTACTTC. Protein sequence: CASSPGLAGTEETQYF.

The rearrangement joins TRBV14 to TRBJ1-3, with 9 bases aligning to TRBD1. V gave up 4 bases and J gave up 0 bases; unmatched junction bases: 7. This CDR3 spans 17 amino acids. Germline V gives CDR1 SGHDN, CDR2 FVKESK. The CDR3 DNA follows: TGTGCCAGCAGCCCAGCCGGGACAGGGCGCTCTGGAAACACCATATATTTT. Amino acids: CASSPAGTGRSGNTIYF.

The chain carries TRBV12-3 or TRBV12-4 and TRBJ2-7; possibly TRBD1 for D (7 bases). Trimming left V 4 bases short and J 5 bases short, with 12 bases between. CDR3 size: 13 residues. DNA for the CDR3: TGTGCCAGCAGTTCCAGGGGGGCCCACGAGCAGTACTTC. As protein: CASSSRGAHEQYF.

The chain employs TRBV7-3 and TRBJ2-7; D remains unclear. Germline CDR1 and CDR2: SGHTA and FQGTGA. The CDR3 length is 14 residues. Trimming took off 5 bases at V and 4 bases at J, with 15 bases between the two ends. The DNA for the CDR3 is TGTGCCAGCAGCCCGACCCCCGGGTCGTACGAGCAGTACTTC. Its translation is CASSPTPGSYEQYF.

This clonotype was picked up many times. This chain uses TRBV7-9 with TRBJ2-7; 7 bases align to TRBD2. The junction had 2 bases not matched to a gene; V was cut back by 2 bases and J by 1 base. Germline V gene data show CDR1 as SEHNR and CDR2 as FQNEAQ (reference sequence). The CDR3 sequence is 14 residues long. The CDR3 DNA follows: TGTGCCAGCAGCTTAAGCGGGAAATCCTACGAGCAGTACTTC. As protein: CASSLSGKSYEQYF.

The V gene is TRBV20-1, the J gene TRBJ2-3, with a weak D call TRBD2 (5 bases). Trimming left V 1 base short and J 5 bases short, with 7 bases between. CDR1 and CDR2 (germline): DFQATT, SNEGSKA (reference sequence). The CDR3 has 12 amino acids. The chain's CDR3 is CSARASGDTQYF. CDR3 DNA sequence: TGCAGTGCTAGAGCGAGCGGAGATACGCAGTATTTT.

The rearrangement uses TRBV24-1 and TRBJ2-2; the match to TRBD2 covers 8 bases. Germline V lookup: CDR1 KGHDR, CDR2 SFDVKD. The V segment lost 8 bases and the J segment 4 bases; nucleotides outside the gene matches: 5. The CDR3 extends over 14 amino acids. The CDR3 region has the DNA TGTGCCACCAAACGGGAGGGTTCCACCGGGGAGCTGTTTTTT. Its protein product is CATKREGSTGELFF.

Only a few counts were recorded for this clonotype. The genes are TRBV6-4 and TRBJ2-5, with D possibly matching TRBD1 (5 bases). Germline V gives CDR1 MRHNA, CDR2 SNTAGT. V was pared by 2 bases and J by 4 bases, with 11 bases between. CDR3 size: 14 residues. CDR3 in DNA: TGTGCCAGCAGTGACGGCGTCAGGGTAGAGACCCAGTACTTC. This encodes CASSDGVRVETQYF.

Concerning this clonotype itself: One end of the junction does not line up with germline, which may come from a read error. The rearrangement uses TRBV11-2 and TRBJ1-1; maybe TRBD1 (5 bases). Per the germline V gene, CDR1 is SGHAT and CDR2 is FQNNGV. This CDR3 spans 15 amino acids. The CDR3 here is CASGLQASMNTEAFF. Written as DNA, the CDR3 is TGTGCCAGCGGCTTACAGGCGTCCATGAACACTGAAGCTTTCTTT.

V gene TRBV27 combines with J gene TRBJ2-3; D gene ambiguous. CDR1 is MNHEY and CDR2 is SMNVEV in the germline V gene (reference sequence). The V and J ends lost 4 bases and 2 bases respectively, with 16 bases between them. The CDR3 totals 16 residues. CDR3 protein: CASSSYGRRDTDTQYF. Here the CDR3 DNA reads TGTGCCAGCAGTTCCTACGGACGTAGGGACACAGATACGCAGTATTTT.

This clonotype was observed a few times. This sequence joins TRBV7-8 and TRBJ2-2; D could derive from TRBD1 or TRBD2 (6 bases each). Trimming took off 5 bases at V and 5 bases at J, with 21 bases between the two ends. The CDR3 has 17 amino acids. Germline V gene data show CDR1 as SGHVS and CDR2 as FQNEAQ. Here the CDR3 DNA reads TGTGCCAGCAGCCCCCGGGGGCGTCAGCTCGGGACCGGGGAGCTGTTTTTT. It codes for CASSPRGRQLGTGELFF.

This clonotype has more than one count but fewer than ten. The rearrangement links TRBV20-1 to TRBJ2-4; 9 bases line up with TRBD1. The length of the CDR3 is 14 residues. V was clipped by 2 bases and J by 5 bases; unmatched bases: 4. CDR1 DFQATT and CDR2 SNEGSKA come from the germline V gene (reference sequence). The CDR3 spells CSARHRGRENIQYF. The CDR3 region has the DNA TGCAGTGCTAGACACAGGGGGCGGGAAAACATTCAGTACTTC.

The chain employs TRBV6-5 and TRBJ2-3; no clear D. Trimming left V 5 bases short and J 4 bases short, with 13 bases between. There are 14 residues in the CDR3. Germline V gives CDR1 MNHEY, CDR2 SVGAGI. This CDR3 reads CASSIPSVPDTQYF. The CDR3 nucleotides are TGTGCCAGCAGTATCCCTAGTGTTCCAGATACGCAGTATTTT.

This chain connects TRBV9 to TRBJ2-7; 8 positions match TRBD1. The CDR3 is 16 amino acids. Germline CDR1 is SGDLS and CDR2 is YYNGEE. V lost 3 bases and J lost 3; bases outside the gene matches: 11. The CDR3 region is CASSDEGQGDDYEQYF. CDR3 in DNA: TGTGCCAGCAGCGATGAAGGACAGGGTGACGACTACGAGCAGTACTTC.

The chain combines TRBV28 with TRBJ2-1; the D gene is possibly TRBD1 (5 bases). Germline CDR1 MDHEN, CDR2 SYDVKM. CDR3 length: 15 residues. V lost 6 bases to trimming and J lost 5 bases, with 17 bases between them. The CDR3 DNA reads as TGTGCCAGCAGCCCAGGGTGGACCCCCAACAATGAGCAGTTCTTC. Translating gives CASSPGWTPNNEQFF.

In its sample, this clonotype was seen a few times. The chain has TRBV9 and TRBJ2-3; 9 nucleotides agree with TRBD2. Looked up from germline, CDR1 is SGDLS and CDR2 is YYNGEE. J gave up 5 bases and V 0 bases, and 7 bases lay outside the gene matches. The CDR3 is 16 residues long. The CDR3 spells CASSVGGGGAIDTQYF. In DNA, the CDR3 is TGTGCCAGCAGCGTAGGTGGCGGGGGGGCCATAGATACGCAGTATTTT. Full variable domain (outside the CDR3, taken from reference TRBV9 and TRBJ2-3): DSGVTQTPKHLITATGQRVTLRCSPRSGDLSVYWYQQSLDQGLQFLIQYYNGEERAKGNILERFSAQQFPDLHSELNLSSLELGDSALYFCASSVGGGGAIDTQYFGPGTRLTVL.

The sample holds one count of this clonotype. The J gene is TRBJ2-7, the V gene TRBV18; 7 positions match TRBD1. From germline, CDR1 is KGHSH and CDR2 LQKENI. This CDR3 comprises 13 residues. V lost 3 bases to trimming and J lost 6 bases; unmatched junction nucleotides: 5. This chain's CDR3 is CASSPGQVGEQYF. In nucleotides, the CDR3 is TGTGCCAGCTCACCTGGACAGGTAGGCGAGCAGTACTTC.

This clonotype was found a few times. The V gene is TRBV20-1, the J gene TRBJ2-3; 8 bases fit TRBD2. Germline assignment: CDR1 DFQATT and CDR2 SNEGSKA (reference sequence). V lost 0 bases and J lost 0; bases outside the gene matches: 5. This CDR3 region has 16 residues. CDR3 in DNA: TGCAGTGCTAGAGAGTTCGGGGGGGGGAGCACAGATACGCAGTATTTT. It codes for CSAREFGGGSTDTQYF.

This clonotype was counted between two and nine times. This chain links TRBV19 with TRBJ2-5; 10 bases agree with TRBD1. Germline CDR1 and CDR2: LNHDA and SQIVND (reference sequence). Trimming at V came to 4 bases and at J to 5 bases, leaving 1 base not matched to a gene. The CDR3 length is 13 residues. The CDR3 loop reads CASSKDRGETQYF. The CDR3 region has the DNA TGTGCCAGTAGTAAGGACAGGGGGGAGACCCAGTACTTC.

This chain links TRBV4-1 with TRBJ2-2, with unresolved D. CDR1 and CDR2 (germline): MGHRA, YSYEKL. This CDR3 is built from 15 residues. V was cut by 1 base and J by 2 bases, with 8 bases left in between. The CDR3 reads CASSQGISNTGELFF. The CDR3 nucleotides are TGCGCCAGCAGCCAAGGAATCAGTAACACCGGGGAGCTGTTTTTT.

This clonotype was picked up many times. This sequence joins TRBV20-1 and TRBJ1-1; D remains ambiguous. This CDR3 has 13 residues. V was cut by 6 bases and J by 2 bases, with 13 bases left in between. Germline V gives CDR1 DFQATT, CDR2 SNEGSKA (reference sequence). CDR3 nucleotide sequence: TGCAGTGCCTGGGAACAGACAAACACTGAAGCTTTCTTT. Protein product: CSAWEQTNTEAFF.

V is TRBV12-3 or TRBV12-4 and J is TRBJ1-1; 7 bases agree with TRBD1. The CDR3 totals 15 residues. Germline trimming cut 4 bases from V and 4 bases from J; bases unmatched to any gene: 9. The CDR3: CASSSDRDRPTEAFF. As DNA, the CDR3 is TGTGCCAGCAGTTCTGACAGGGATAGGCCCACTGAAGCTTTCTTT.

The V call is TRBV20-1, the J call TRBJ1-2; possibly TRBD1 for D (5 bases). The CDR3 spans 15 residues. The V gene's germline CDR1 is DFQATT and CDR2 SNEGSKA (reference sequence). V gave up 0 bases and J gave up 2 bases, with 13 bases separating them. The CDR3 spells CSARDWDGPNYGYTF. CDR3 DNA sequence: TGCAGTGCTAGAGATTGGGACGGCCCCAACTATGGCTACACCTTC.

This chain uses TRBV29-1 with TRBJ2-6, with a tentative D call TRBD2 (6 bases). Germline V CDR1 and CDR2: SQVTM, ANQGSEA. Trimming shortened V by 0 bases and J by 2 bases, and 11 bases separated the two germline ends. This CDR3 contains 16 residues. Here the CDR3 DNA reads TGCAGCGTTGAAGATCCCGGGGGTCCTGGGGCCAACGTCCTGACTTTC. It yields the protein CSVEDPGGPGANVLTF.

The V and J genes are TRBV4-3 and TRBJ2-7; the D gene is possibly TRBD2 (6 bases). The germline V gene has CDR1 LGHNA and CDR2 YSLEER. V lost 0 bases to trimming and J lost 4 bases, with 16 bases between them. The CDR3 is 16 amino acids. CDR3 protein: CASSQDLGQGGYEQYF. In nucleotides, the CDR3 is TGCGCCAGCAGCCAAGATCTAGGACAAGGAGGGTACGAGCAGTACTTC.